Below, 21 T cell receptor beta chains from the same sample are listed, as sequenced in a study of cytomegalovirus exposure and HLA in healthy donors. Generated by immunoSEQ multiplex PCR, the TCRdb table keeps only in-frame clones and is missing some. Among some 130,000 clones listed, 85% to 90% were seen once. The sequencing input was PBMCs. Receptor source: a young man in good health and CMV-seronegative.

This clone was recorded only once. V usage is TRBV4-3 and J usage is TRBJ1-2; D is unclear. Looked up from germline, CDR1 is LGHNA and CDR2 is YSLEER. The CDR3 runs to 13 residues. The V end was cut by 0 bases, the J end by 4 bases, with 6 bases between. In DNA form, the CDR3 reads TGCGCCAGCAGCCAAGATCAGGCCTATGGCTACACCTTC. Amino acid sequence: CASSQDQAYGYTF.

This CDR3 reads CASSLTGSQAFF. In nucleotides, the CDR3 is TGTGCCAGCAGCCTTACAGGGTCCCAAGCTTTCTTT. The chain has TRBV7-9 and TRBJ1-1, with D possibly TRBD1 on 6 matching bases. Germline V gene data show CDR1 as SEHNR and CDR2 as FQNEAQ (reference sequence). CDR3 size: 12 residues. V was clipped by 5 bases and J by 9 bases, with 13 bases between them.

The genes are TRBV4-2 and TRBJ1-2; 7 nucleotides match TRBD1. The CDR3 length is 17 residues. Germline V lookup: CDR1 LGHNA, CDR2 YNFKEQ. V shed 0 bases, J shed 4 bases, and the junction held 11 bases outside the gene matches. The CDR3 spells CASSQDLRSRDSYGYTF. In nucleotides, the CDR3 is TGTGCCAGCAGCCAAGACTTAAGGTCCAGGGACAGCTATGGCTACACCTTC.

This clone was counted between two and nine times. This chain uses TRBV7-9 with TRBJ2-3; TRBD2 matches at 8 bases. The CDR3 has 16 residues. The germline V gene has CDR1 SEHNR and CDR2 FQNEAQ (reference sequence). V lost 2 bases and J lost 6; bases outside the gene matches: 10. This CDR3 is CASSLPGLVAGDTQYF. The CDR3 DNA sequence: TGTGCCAGCAGCTTACCGGGACTAGTGGCGGGTGATACGCAGTATTTT.

The V gene is TRBV28, the J gene TRBJ2-5, with unresolved D. Germline V gene lookup returns CDR1 MDHEN and CDR2 SYDVKM. V lost 6 bases to trimming and J lost 2 bases, with 10 bases between them. This CDR3 spans 13 amino acids. The CDR3 here is CASSVITQETQYF. CDR3 sequence (DNA): TGTGCCAGCAGCGTAATTACTCAAGAGACCCAGTACTTC.

The rearrangement joins TRBV7-2 to TRBJ1-1, with TRBD1 identical over 8 bases. Unmatched junction bases numbered 0, after V lost 1 base and J lost 5 bases. The CDR3 contains 13 residues. CDR1 and CDR2 (germline): SGHTA, FQGNSA. CDR3 in amino acids: CASSLGTGTEAFF. DNA for the CDR3: TGTGCCAGCAGCTTAGGGACAGGGACTGAAGCTTTCTTT.

As regards this clone: The sample holds other DNA sequences that translate to the same CDR3. The chain has TRBV7-2 and TRBJ1-1; a weak D match, TRBD1 (5 bases). CDR3 length equals 13 residues. The germline gives CDR1 SGHTA, CDR2 FQGNSA. V was clipped by 6 bases and J by 2 bases, with 10 bases between them. The CDR3 here is CASSSQVNTEAFF. The DNA of the CDR3 is TGTGCCAGCAGTTCACAGGTTAACACTGAAGCTTTCTTT.

V usage is TRBV15 and J usage is TRBJ2-5; D not certain. This CDR3 contains 12 residues. Trimming removed 0 bases from V and 5 bases from J, with 4 bases in between. From germline, CDR1 is LNHNV and CDR2 YYDKDF (reference sequence). Here the CDR3 DNA reads TGTGCCACCAGCAGAGATGGCGAGACCCAGTACTTC. Its protein product is CATSRDGETQYF.

This sequence joins TRBV27 and TRBJ2-1; no reliable D call. Germline values: CDR1 MNHEY, CDR2 SMNVEV (reference sequence). Trimming stripped 3 bases from V and 8 bases from J, with 17 bases between. The CDR3 totals 15 residues. For the CDR3, the DNA is TGTGCCAGCAGTTTTGACACCGCCCTTGGCGATGAGCAGTTCTTC. As protein: CASSFDTALGDEQFF.

V and J are TRBV5-4 and TRBJ2-2; TRBD1 matches 7 bases. The CDR3 covers 17 residues. The germline V gene encodes CDR1 SGHNT and CDR2 YYREEE (reference sequence). With V trimmed by 3 bases and J by 4 bases, 12 bases remained unmatched. Written as DNA, the CDR3 is TGTGCCAGCAGCTCACCAGGGGACAGTAGTTCCACCGGGGAGCTGTTTTTT. Translated, it gives CASSSPGDSSSTGELFF.

This chain uses TRBV6-5 with TRBJ2-7; no clear D. This CDR3 has 11 amino acids. From germline, CDR1 is MNHEY and CDR2 SVGAGI. The V and J ends lost 6 bases and 8 bases respectively, with 11 bases between them. The CDR3, as DNA: TGTGCCAGCAGCCCCGGTTTCCAGCAGTACTTC. This sequence encodes CASSPGFQQYF.

This sequence joins TRBV18 and TRBJ1-2; D may be TRBD1 (6 bases). CDR1 is KGHSH and CDR2 is LQKENI in the germline V gene. Between the trimmed V and J ends, which lost 2 bases and 3 bases, there was a span of 10 bases. The CDR3 spans 14 residues. CDR3 bases: TGTGCCAGCTCACCATTAGAGGGGGACTATGGCTACACCTTC. Encoded protein: CASSPLEGDYGYTF.

The V gene is TRBV9, the J gene TRBJ2-7, with TRBD2 matching 11 bases. This CDR3 is built from 15 residues. CDR1 and CDR2 from the germline V gene are SGDLS and YYNGEE. Trimming cost V 2 bases and J 4 bases; bases outside gene matches: 5. The CDR3 spells CASSVSGGASYEQYF. The CDR3 region has the DNA TGTGCCAGCAGCGTTAGCGGGGGGGCGTCTTACGAGCAGTACTTC.

The V gene is TRBV19, the J gene TRBJ2-5, with TRBD2 as a possible D gene (5 bases). Germline loops: CDR1 LNHDA, CDR2 SQIVND (reference sequence). The germline V and J ends were trimmed by 5 bases and 5 bases, with 12 bases remaining between them. The CDR3 length is 13 residues. CDR3: CASSLEGRETQYF. CDR3 in DNA: TGTGCCAGTAGTCTCGAGGGTAGGGAGACCCAGTACTTC.

The DNA for the CDR3 is TGTGCCAGCTGTAGCGGGAGCGTTAGCAATGAGCAGTTCTTC. Translation: CASCSGSVSNEQFF. This sequence joins TRBV6-1 and TRBJ2-1, with TRBD2 identical over 9 bases. The germline V gene encodes CDR1 MNHNS and CDR2 SASEGT. This CDR3 region has 14 residues. J was trimmed by 6 bases and V by 8 bases; bases with no gene match: 8.

V usage is TRBV27 and J usage is TRBJ2-3; D gene unclear. Germline V gene lookup returns CDR1 MNHEY and CDR2 SMNVEV (reference sequence). Trimming shortened V by 0 bases and J by 4 bases, and 8 bases separated the two germline ends. The CDR3 sequence is 14 residues long. The CDR3 DNA is TGTGCCAGCAGTTTATCCGCCCTACCAGATACGCAGTATTTT. Its translation: CASSLSALPDTQYF.

This clone has a single count. The chain couples TRBV15 to TRBJ1-4, with D hard to call. The CDR3 length is 12 residues. Trimming stripped 6 bases from V and 1 base from J, with 3 bases between. Germline V lookup: CDR1 LNHNV, CDR2 YYDKDF (reference sequence). CDR3 sequence (DNA): TGTGCCACCAGTAGAACTAATGAAAAACTGTTTTTT. It translates to CATSRTNEKLFF.

The chain uses TRBV2 and TRBJ2-3; possibly TRBD1 for D (6 bases). V lost 5 bases and J lost 2, with 20 bases in between. CDR3 length: 17 residues. Germline assignment: CDR1 SNHLY and CDR2 FYNNEI. The CDR3 is CASSLPVGGELTDTQYF. The DNA of the CDR3 is TGTGCCAGCAGTTTGCCAGTAGGGGGAGAACTCACAGATACGCAGTATTTT.

About this clone itself: The junction and the germline gene differ at one end; a read error may be behind it. The CDR3 sequence is CAISDPTSYYGYTF. In DNA, the CDR3 is TGTGCCATCAGTGACCCCACAAGTTACTACGGCTACACCTTC. The chain recombines TRBV10-3 with TRBJ1-2; D gene uncertain. CDR1 ENHRY and CDR2 SYGVKD come from the germline V gene. The CDR3 loop spans 14 amino acids.

The V and J genes are TRBV7-8 and TRBJ2-7; D might be TRBD2 (6 bases). This CDR3 is built from 14 residues. Germline V gene sequence: CDR1 SGHVS, CDR2 FQNEAQ. V lost 8 bases to trimming and J lost 2 bases, with 16 bases between them. The DNA for the CDR3 is TGTGCCAGCGGGGGGAAGGTGGGCCCCTACGAGCAGTACTTC. It codes for CASGGKVGPYEQYF.

This clone was detected only once. For the CDR3, the DNA is TGTGCCAGCAGCTTAGACGTAGGCGGGGTCCGGGCCCAGCATTTT. Translated, it gives CASSLDVGGVRAQHF. The V and J genes are TRBV7-8 and TRBJ1-5, with D uncertain. V lost 1 base and J lost 11, with 18 bases in between. CDR1 and CDR2 (germline): SGHVS, FQNEAQ. The CDR3 loop spans 15 amino acids.